Listed below are T cell receptor beta chains from one sample, sequenced in a study of OX40 agonist ivuxolimab in advanced cancers. Clones were sequenced by immunoSEQ multiplex PCR, and TCRdb holds only the in-frame ones, with some missing. The repertoire holds around 65,000 clones, with around 90% as singletons. Sequenced here: CD4+ or CD8+ T cells sorted from blood, sampled in a trial of the OX40 agonist ivuxolimab. These receptors all come from an adult with an advanced solid tumor such as melanoma, head and neck, liver or kidney cancer. The CDR3 runs from the conserved cysteine through the conserved F or W. The order of the fields is CDR3 protein, CDR3 DNA, J gene, clone size, V gene, D gene, CDR3 length. A D gene is named only where the DNA matches it firmly. Size is omitted from some rows. Given values are once, few, many or a class for expanded clones.

CASSLLANTGELFF TGTGCCAGCAGCTTACTAGCGAACACCGGGGAGCTGTTTTTT TRBJ2-2 - TRBV7-3 - 14
CASSPRTTRDEQYF TGTGCCAGCAGCCCCCGGACCACGAGGGACGAGCAGTACTTC TRBJ2-7 - TRBV6-5 - 14
CASSFGGGTEAFF TGTGCCAGCAGCTTTGGGGGGGGCACTGAAGCTTTCTTT TRBJ1-1 - TRBV14 - 13
CAWSRFSGNTIYF TGTGCCTGGAGTAGATTCTCTGGAAACACCATATATTTT TRBJ1-3 - TRBV30 - 13
CASSLRSRAGNEQFF TGTGCCAGCAGCTTAAGGTCTCGAGCGGGAAATGAGCAGTTCTTC TRBJ2-1 - TRBV7-2 TRBD2 15
CASTYRGGQPQHF TGTGCCAGCACTTACAGGGGAGGTCAGCCCCAGCATTTT TRBJ1-5 - TRBV2 TRBD1 13
CASSSPGGDPNEKLFF TGTGCCAGCAGTTCCCCCGGGGGGGACCCTAATGAAAAACTGTTTTTT TRBJ1-4 - TRBV28 - 16
CAWMGAGQETQYF TGTGCCTGGATGGGGGCCGGCCAAGAGACCCAGTACTTC TRBJ2-5 - TRBV30 - 13
CASSLVDRGTDTQYF TGTGCCAGCAGCTTAGTGGACAGGGGGACAGATACGCAGTATTTT TRBJ2-3 - TRBV7-8 TRBD1 15
CASSFWPIANYGYTF TGCGCCAGCAGCTTCTGGCCGATAGCTAACTATGGCTACACCTTC TRBJ1-2 - TRBV5-1 - 15
CASSPVQGRETQYF TGTGCCAGCAGCCCCGTACAGGGACGAGAGACCCAGTACTTC TRBJ2-5 - TRBV7-9 - 14
CASSGRRSDNEQFF TGTGCCAGCAGTGGGCGACGGAGTGACAATGAGCAGTTCTTC TRBJ2-1 - TRBV6-5 - 14
CASSLDGGVGVLTF TGTGCCAGCAGCTTAGATGGGGGGGTCGGCGTCCTGACTTTC TRBJ2-6 - TRBV11-3 TRBD2 14
CASSFRASFSGRDNEQFF TGTGCCAGCAGTTTTAGGGCGTCTTTTAGCGGGAGGGACAATGAGCAGTTCTTC TRBJ2-1 - TRBV28 TRBD2 18
CASSPRGGDYGYTF TGTGCCAGCAGTCCCCGGGGGGGTGACTATGGCTACACCTTC TRBJ1-2 - TRBV6-6 - 14
CSALRGSEAFF TGCAGTGCTCTACGGGGCTCTGAAGCTTTCTTT TRBJ1-1 few TRBV20-1 - 11
CASSQGGRGGDGYTF TGCGCCAGCAGCCAAGGTGGAAGAGGGGGGGACGGCTACACCTTC TRBJ1-2 - TRBV4-3 - 15
CASRFAGELFF TGTGCCAGCCGCTTTGCCGGGGAGCTGTTTTTT TRBJ2-2 - TRBV2 - 11
CASSTRAGTPYEQYF TGCGCCAGCAGCACCAGAGCCGGGACACCCTACGAGCAGTACTTC TRBJ2-7 - TRBV5-1 - 15
CASSLVGSSSYEQYF TGTGCCAGCAGCCTCGTGGGCAGTAGCTCCTACGAGCAGTACTTC TRBJ2-7 - TRBV7-9 - 15
CASSRPSGAYNEQFF TGTGCCAGCAGCCGCCCTAGCGGAGCATACAATGAGCAGTTCTTC TRBJ2-1 - TRBV5-4 TRBD2 15
CASSPNGQLWNEQFF TGTGCCAGCAGCCCAAACGGCCAACTGTGGAATGAGCAGTTCTTC TRBJ2-1 - TRBV9 - 15
CASSSAGLAGVIGELFF TGTGCCAGCAGCTCCGCGGGACTAGCGGGAGTTATCGGGGAGCTGTTTTTT TRBJ2-2 - TRBV11-2 TRBD2 17
CASKIETGNNEQFF TGTGCCAGCAAAATAGAGACAGGGAACAATGAGCAGTTCTTC TRBJ2-1 - TRBV6-5 TRBD1 14
CASSPGTGGGQPQHF TGCGCCAGCAGCCCAGGGACAGGGGGCGGCCAGCCCCAGCATTTT TRBJ1-5 - TRBV5-1 TRBD1 15
CASSPLTGEGYGYTF TGTGCCAGCAGCCCATTGACAGGGGAAGGCTATGGCTACACCTTC TRBJ1-2 - TRBV14 TRBD1 15
CASSYSWGNIQYF TGTGCCAGCAGTTACTCTTGGGGGAACATTCAGTACTTC TRBJ2-4 - TRBV6-5 - 13
CASSVRDLEQYF TGTGCCAGCTCGGTCAGGGATCTCGAGCAGTACTTC TRBJ2-7 - TRBV18 - 12
CASSTGYPTYEQYF TGTGCCAGCTCAACAGGGTATCCTACCTACGAGCAGTACTTC TRBJ2-7 - TRBV18 - 14
CASSFFYEQYF TGTGCCAGCAGTTTTTTCTACGAGCAGTACTTC TRBJ2-7 - TRBV28 - 11